This TCR beta chain was retrieved from a study of CD8 T cells in ankylosing spondylitis. This clonotype was detected only a few times. The target antigen is unknown. Molecular-barcoded quantitative 5'-RACE produced these TCR beta libraries. TCRdb re-called the 5' RACE reads through MiXCR, storing one row per CDR3 protein. The data hold around 180,000 distinct CDR3 sequences, with under 15% observed a single time. The CDR3 covers 14 residues. Trimming took off 4 bases at V and 4 bases at J, with 8 bases between the two ends. The V gene's germline CDR1 is MNHEY and CDR2 SVGAGI. General observations from the study: Disease-linked clones were CD8+ and relatively rare in peripheral blood. Ankylosing spondylitis blood appeared to carry a characteristic TCR beta motif of under ten highly homologous variants. Disease-linked clones reportedly concentrated significantly in matched ankylosing spondylitis synovial fluid.

The receptor's source is a female donor with ankylosing spondylitis or in good health (not recorded which). The sequenced sample consisted of blood, either unsorted or a sorted T cell fraction (not recorded which). This sequence joins TRBV6-5 and TRBJ2-6; D remains unclear. As DNA, the CDR3 is TGTGCCAGCAGTTCATCAACGGGGGCCAACGTCCTGACTTTC. It is translated as CASSSSTGANVLTF.